The rows below give T cell receptor beta chains drawn from one sample of a study of blood T cell repertoires in COVID-19. The method was immunoSEQ multiplex PCR; TCRdb's version includes in-frame clones alone and lacks a portion of them. The sample records about 62,000 clones, 80% to 90% being singletons. The sequencing sample was made of peripheral blood. All receptors come from an older woman with COVID-19, enrolled during active disease. Both conserved end residues are part of each CDR3. Each record gives: J gene, clone size, D gene, V gene, CDR3 length, CDR3 protein, CDR3 DNA. A D gene is named only where the DNA matches it firmly. The size entry is marked missing in some rows and otherwise reads once, few, many or a size class.

TRBJ1-2	-	-	TRBV4-1	14	CASSQDGVAFGYTF	TGCGCCAGCAGCCAAGACGGCGTAGCATTCGGCTACACCTTC
TRBJ1-2	-	-	TRBV7-6	15	CASSLESRVTDGYTF	TGTGCCAGCAGCTTAGAAAGCAGGGTAACTGATGGCTACACCTTC
TRBJ1-2	-	-	TRBV7-9	13	CASSMTESYGYTF	TGTGCCAGCAGCATGACAGAGAGTTATGGCTACACCTTC
TRBJ2-1	-	TRBD2	TRBV6-1	17	CASSGGLATASYNEQFF	TGTGCCAGCAGTGGGGGACTAGCGACCGCTTCCTACAATGAGCAGTTCTTC
TRBJ1-2	-	-	TRBV7-9	14	CASSLGGTLYGYTF	TGTGCCAGCAGCTTAGGGGGGACACTCTATGGCTACACCTTC
TRBJ2-7	-	-	TRBV10-3	14	CAISEPGGGYEQYF	TGTGCCATCAGTGAACCCGGAGGCGGCTACGAGCAGTACTTC
TRBJ2-7	-	-	TRBV24-1	14	CATSENRDNNEQYF	TGTGCCACCAGTGAGAACAGGGACAATAACGAGCAGTACTTC
TRBJ2-2	once	TRBD1	TRBV4-1	15	CASSTGTGGTGELFF	TGCGCCAGCAGCACCGGGACAGGGGGGACCGGGGAGCTGTTTTTT
TRBJ2-7	few	TRBD1	TRBV19	14	CASSGGQGASEQYF	TGTGCCAGTAGTGGAGGACAGGGGGCTAGCGAGCAGTACTTC
TRBJ1-2	-	TRBD1	TRBV7-2	13	CASSLAATGASNF	TGTGCCAGCAGCTTAGCCGCGACAGGGGCCTCCAACTTC
TRBJ1-4	-	TRBD1	TRBV27	15	CASSLLGQGNEKLFF	TGTGCCAGCAGTTTATTGGGACAGGGTAATGAAAAACTGTTTTTT
TRBJ2-2	-	-	TRBV19	14	CASSISGGTGELFF	TGTGCCAGTAGTATTTCCGGGGGCACCGGGGAGCTGTTTTTT
TRBJ2-7	few	-	TRBV5-4	12	CASSHSRDEQYF	TGTGCCAGCAGCCACTCACGCGACGAGCAGTACTTC
TRBJ2-1	-	TRBD1	TRBV7-3	15	CASSLDRGMYNEQFF	TGTGCCAGCAGCTTAGACAGGGGTATGTACAATGAGCAGTTCTTC
TRBJ2-1	-	TRBD2	TRBV10-3	16	CAISAPGTSGINEQFF	TGTGCCATCAGTGCCCCCGGGACTAGCGGGATAAATGAGCAGTTCTTC
TRBJ2-7	-	-	TRBV3-1/TRBV3-2	14	CASSQGRPSYEQYF	TGTGCCAGCAGCCAGGGGCGGCCCTCCTACGAGCAGTACTTC
TRBJ1-5	once	TRBD1	TRBV28	15	CASSLSGTGGQPQHF	TGTGCCAGCAGCCTTTCCGGGACAGGGGGTCAGCCCCAGCATTTT
TRBJ2-2	-	-	TRBV6-2/TRBV6-3	19	CASSPTSPAIGSRTGELFF	TGTGCCAGCAGTCCAACTAGCCCAGCGATCGGGAGTCGGACCGGGGAGCTGTTTTTT
TRBJ1-3	few	-	TRBV28	13	CASTPQRGNTIYF	TGTGCCAGCACCCCTCAGCGGGGGAACACCATATATTTT
TRBJ2-7	once	TRBD2	TRBV28	14	CASSLGLAAYEQYF	TGTGCCAGCAGCCTCGGACTAGCTGCGTACGAGCAGTACTTC
TRBJ1-1	-	TRBD1	TRBV30	12	CACNRGSTEAFF	TGTGCCTGTAACAGGGGATCCACTGAAGCTTTCTTT
TRBJ2-3	-	-	TRBV7-9	16	CASSLSAGINTDTQYF	TGTGCCAGCAGCTTATCGGCGGGAATAAACACAGATACGCAGTATTTT
TRBJ1-1	-	-	TRBV20-1	11	CSATIPGGAFF	TGCAGTGCTACCATCCCGGGGGGGGCTTTCTTT
TRBJ1-2	few	-	TRBV24-1	16	CATSDRSSPANYGYTF	TGTGCCACCAGTGACAGGTCCTCTCCAGCTAACTATGGCTACACCTTC
TRBJ1-2	-	TRBD1	TRBV5-1	16	CASRPNSGQINYGYTF	TGCGCCAGCAGACCGAACTCGGGACAGATTAACTATGGCTACACCTTC
TRBJ1-1	-	-	TRBV12-3/TRBV12-4	13	CASSLKQHTEAFF	TGTGCCAGCAGTTTAAAACAGCACACTGAAGCTTTCTTT
TRBJ1-2	-	-	TRBV24-1	16	CATSDLAETQPAGYTF	TGTGCCACCAGTGATTTGGCGGAGACTCAACCCGCTGGCTACACCTTC
TRBJ1-5	-	-	TRBV6-5	12	CASTTGGQPQHF	TGTGCCAGCACCACGGGGGGCCAGCCCCAGCATTTT
TRBJ2-1	-	TRBD1	TRBV9	15	CASSKNRGRTDEQFF	TGTGCCAGCAGCAAAAACAGGGGGCGCACGGATGAGCAGTTCTTC
TRBJ1-2	-	TRBD1	TRBV27	20	CASSLSDSGTGRRPNYGYTF	TGTGCCAGCAGTTTATCGGATAGTGGGACAGGCCGACGGCCTAACTATGGCTACACCTTC
TRBJ1-2	-	-	TRBV5-1	15	CASSPNSGGSYGYTF	TGCGCCAGCAGCCCGAACTCCGGGGGTTCCTATGGCTACACCTTC
TRBJ2-1	-	TRBD2	TRBV9	16	CASSGSGSKNYNEQFF	TGTGCCAGCAGCGGGAGCGGGAGCAAAAACTACAATGAGCAGTTCTTC
TRBJ1-3	-	-	TRBV7-9	13	CASKGGSGNTIYF	TGTGCCAGCAAAGGGGGCTCTGGAAACACCATATATTTT
TRBJ1-2	once	-	TRBV7-9	15	CASSSDRGEDYGYTF	TGTGCCAGCAGCTCAGATCGGGGGGAAGACTATGGCTACACCTTC
TRBJ1-1	-	TRBD1	TRBV19	14	CASVGQGANTEAFF	TGTGCCAGTGTGGGACAGGGGGCCAACACTGAAGCTTTCTTT
TRBJ2-1	-	-	TRBV7-3	17	CASSLTSTPSSYNEQFF	TGTGCCAGCAGCTTAACCTCAACTCCGAGCTCCTACAATGAGCAGTTCTTC
TRBJ2-3	-	TRBD2	TRBV6-2/TRBV6-3	17	CASSYTTSGRLTDTQYF	TGTGCCAGCAGTTACACGACTAGCGGGAGGCTCACAGATACGCAGTATTTT
TRBJ2-2	-	-	TRBV24-1	13	CATSWGVTGELFF	TGTGCCACCAGTTGGGGGGTTACCGGGGAGCTGTTTTTT
TRBJ1-4	once	-	TRBV5-1	18	CASSLAPLTGPYNEKLFF	TGCGCCAGCAGCTTGGCCCCCCTTACAGGGCCCTATAATGAAAAACTGTTTTTT
TRBJ1-3	-	TRBD1	TRBV5-1	15	CASSLEGTGWDTIYF	TGCGCCAGCAGCTTGGAGGGGACAGGTTGGGACACCATATATTTT
TRBJ2-7	-	-	TRBV5-4	12	CASSLRSYEQYF	TGTGCCAGCAGCTTACGGTCCTACGAGCAGTACTTC
TRBJ2-7	-	TRBD2	TRBV5-4	15	CASSSASGGSYEQYF	TGTGCCAGCAGCTCGGCTAGCGGGGGCTCCTACGAGCAGTACTTC
TRBJ2-7	-	-	TRBV6-5	15	CASSYSWAGSGEQYF	TGTGCCAGCAGTTACTCGTGGGCTGGGTCGGGGGAGCAGTACTTC
TRBJ2-2	-	TRBD2	TRBV6-5	16	CASSYSAGVNTGELFF	TGTGCCAGCAGTTACTCAGCGGGGGTGAACACCGGGGAGCTGTTTTTT
TRBJ2-7	once	-	TRBV27	12	CASSAGAYEQYF	TGTGCCAGCAGCGCGGGCGCCTACGAGCAGTACTTC
TRBJ2-1	-	-	TRBV19	14	CASSIALPPNEQFF	TGTGCCAGTAGTATAGCTCTCCCTCCTAATGAGCAGTTCTTC
TRBJ1-2	-	-	TRBV4-2	15	CASSQDPGVSYGYTF	TGTGCCAGCAGCCAAGACCCAGGGGTGAGCTATGGCTACACCTTC
TRBJ1-1	-	-	TRBV3-1/TRBV3-2	14	CASSQGATGGEAFF	TGTGCCAGCAGCCAGGGGGCGACCGGCGGGGAAGCTTTCTTT
TRBJ1-6	few	TRBD1	TRBV11-2	15	CASSWTGGNNSPLHF	TGTGCCAGCAGCTGGACAGGGGGCAATAATTCACCCCTCCACTTT
TRBJ2-7	-	TRBD1	TRBV5-4	15	CASSPWTGGIYEQYF	TGTGCCAGCAGCCCCTGGACAGGGGGCATATACGAGCAGTACTTC
TRBJ1-2	-	-	TRBV19	13	CASSPGRDYGYTF	TGTGCCAGTAGTCCCGGACGGGATTATGGCTACACCTTC
TRBJ2-2	-	TRBD1	TRBV25-1	16	CASSGLGTGGTGELFF	TGTGCCAGCAGTGGCCTCGGGACAGGGGGCACCGGGGAGCTGTTTTTT
TRBJ2-1	-	TRBD2	TRBV7-9	13	CASALAGVYEQFF	TGTGCCAGCGCCCTAGCGGGAGTGTATGAGCAGTTCTTC
TRBJ2-7	few	TRBD2	TRBV5-4	17	CASSIPGLAGGPYEQYF	TGTGCCAGCAGCATCCCGGGACTAGCGGGAGGCCCCTACGAGCAGTACTTC
TRBJ2-1	-	-	TRBV21-1	16	CASSRPGLAEYNEQFF	TGTGCCAGCAGCAGACCGGGACTAGCGGAATACAATGAGCAGTTCTTC